This T cell receptor beta chain was documented in a study of yellow fever vaccine responses in identical twins. For this clonotype: Its target is not known.

Study-wide points: In identical twins, vaccine T cell responses appeared partly shared and partly individual.

One entry per CDR3 protein results from TCRdb running MiXCR on the RT-PCR reads. The data contain about 19,000 distinct CDR3 sequences, approximately 68% of them singletons. V lost 1 base and J 2 bases, leaving 11 bases between the germline ends. This CDR3 is 15 amino acids long. Sequenced here: T cells from blood (PBMCs), unsorted or a sorted subset (not recorded which), sampled before or after yellow fever vaccination (not recorded which). The TCR sequence derives from a woman aged 18-29 years who received the yellow fever vaccine. The V gene is TRBV12-3 or TRBV12-4, the J gene TRBJ2-5; D ambiguous. CDR3 sequence: CASSLEVPRQETQYF. In DNA form, the CDR3 reads TGTGCCAGCAGTTTAGAAGTTCCTAGACAAGAGACCCAGTACTTC.